This is a list of T cell receptor beta chains from one sample in a study of T-cell reconstitution after alpha-beta-depleted transplantation in children. One entry per CDR3 protein results from TCRdb running MiXCR on the PCR reads. The profile shows 95,000 to 120,000 distinct CDR3 sequences, about 6.5% of them singletons. The source was PBMCs, mostly from graft donor cells, collected 360 days after TCRalphabeta/CD19-depleted stem cell transplant. These receptors were taken from a male patient between 2 and 10 years old who had a stem cell transplant for acute lymphoblastic leukemia, so the T cells may come from the graft donor. Both conserved end residues are part of each CDR3. Each record gives: clone size, J gene, D gene, V gene, CDR3 length, CDR3 protein, CDR3 DNA. D genes are given only for firm matches. Clone size appears in some rows only: once, few, many, or a class for an expanded clone.

clone size: NA
J gene: TRBJ1-2
D gene: NA
V gene: TRBV7-9
CDR3 length: 10
CDR3 protein: CASSSSVNTF
CDR3 DNA: TGTGCCAGCAGCTCGTCCGTAAACACCTTC

clone size: many
J gene: TRBJ2-5
D gene: NA
V gene: TRBV7-9
CDR3 length: 12
CDR3 protein: CASKRGQETQYF
CDR3 DNA: TGTGCCAGCAAAAGGGGTCAAGAGACCCAGTACTTC

clone size: many
J gene: TRBJ1-1
D gene: NA
V gene: TRBV4-3
CDR3 length: 14
CDR3 protein: CASSRGLRNTEAFF
CDR3 DNA: TGCGCCAGCAGCCGAGGACTTCGGAACACTGAAGCTTTCTTT

clone size: many
J gene: TRBJ2-1
D gene: NA
V gene: TRBV29-1
CDR3 length: 12
CDR3 protein: CSARALGNEQFF
CDR3 DNA: TGCAGCGCCCGGGCTTTGGGCAATGAGCAGTTCTTC

clone size: NA
J gene: TRBJ2-5
D gene: TRBD2
V gene: TRBV4-3
CDR3 length: 18
CDR3 protein: CASSQDGSAGVPQETQYF
CDR3 DNA: TGCGCCAGCAGCCAAGATGGGTCAGCGGGGGTTCCCCAAGAGACCCAGTACTTC

clone size: many
J gene: TRBJ2-3
D gene: NA
V gene: TRBV27
CDR3 length: 15
CDR3 protein: CASTIGGPWGDTQYF
CDR3 DNA: TGTGCCAGCACCATCGGGGGGCCCTGGGGAGATACGCAGTATTTT

clone size: few
J gene: TRBJ2-4
D gene: NA
V gene: TRBV4-3
CDR3 length: 16
CDR3 protein: CASSPDPVIAKNIQYF
CDR3 DNA: TGCGCCAGCAGCCCCGACCCTGTGATAGCCAAAAACATTCAGTACTTC

clone size: many
J gene: TRBJ1-2
D gene: NA
V gene: TRBV29-1
CDR3 length: 13
CDR3 protein: CSVEGELVYGYTF
CDR3 DNA: TGCAGCGTTGAGGGGGAACTTGTCTATGGCTACACCTTC

clone size: few
J gene: TRBJ2-3
D gene: NA
V gene: TRBV28
CDR3 length: 15
CDR3 protein: CASSQDRGGRDTQYF
CDR3 DNA: TGTGCCAGCAGCCAAGACAGGGGAGGGAGGGATACGCAGTATTTT

clone size: few
J gene: TRBJ1-2
D gene: NA
V gene: TRBV24-1
CDR3 length: 14
CDR3 protein: CATSDSGTPYGYTF
CDR3 DNA: TGTGCCACCAGTGATTCCGGGACCCCCTATGGCTACACCTTC

clone size: NA
J gene: TRBJ2-1
D gene: TRBD2
V gene: TRBV19
CDR3 length: 17
CDR3 protein: CASTWGGRGSSYNEQFF
CDR3 DNA: TGTGCCTCTACATGGGGCGGGAGGGGAAGCTCCTACAATGAGCAGTTCTTC

clone size: NA
J gene: TRBJ2-4
D gene: TRBD2
V gene: TRBV11-2
CDR3 length: 14
CDR3 protein: CASSLQSGGNIQYF
CDR3 DNA: TGTGCCAGCAGCCTACAGAGCGGGGGAAACATTCAGTACTTC

clone size: NA
J gene: TRBJ2-2
D gene: TRBD1
V gene: TRBV6-2/TRBV6-3
CDR3 length: 15
CDR3 protein: CASSKQGPNTGELFF
CDR3 DNA: TGTGCCAGCAGCAAACAGGGGCCAAACACCGGGGAGCTGTTTTTT

clone size: many
J gene: TRBJ1-1
D gene: NA
V gene: TRBV2
CDR3 length: 14
CDR3 protein: CASSEEGERTEAFF
CDR3 DNA: TGTGCCAGCAGTGAAGAAGGGGAACGGACTGAAGCTTTCTTT

clone size: few
J gene: TRBJ2-7
D gene: TRBD2
V gene: TRBV5-6
CDR3 length: 14
CDR3 protein: CASSPGRSRGEQYF
CDR3 DNA: TGTGCCAGCAGCCCCGGGAGGTCTCGAGGGGAGCAGTACTTC

clone size: many
J gene: TRBJ1-2
D gene: NA
V gene: TRBV15
CDR3 length: 13
CDR3 protein: CATSTGFNYGYTF
CDR3 DNA: TGTGCCACCAGCACAGGCTTCAACTATGGCTACACCTTC

clone size: many
J gene: TRBJ2-1
D gene: NA
V gene: TRBV16
CDR3 length: 14
CDR3 protein: CASSHGSGTNEQFF
CDR3 DNA: TGTGCCAGCAGCCACGGCTCGGGAACCAATGAGCAGTTCTTC

clone size: many
J gene: TRBJ2-1
D gene: NA
V gene: TRBV11-2
CDR3 length: 13
CDR3 protein: CASSFGLDNEQFF
CDR3 DNA: TGTGCCAGCAGCTTTGGACTTGACAATGAGCAGTTCTTC

clone size: many
J gene: TRBJ2-2
D gene: TRBD2
V gene: TRBV7-3
CDR3 length: 16
CDR3 protein: CASSLGLAGRTGELFF
CDR3 DNA: TGTGCCAGCAGCTTGGGACTAGCGGGGAGGACCGGGGAGCTGTTTTTT

clone size: NA
J gene: TRBJ2-1
D gene: TRBD1
V gene: TRBV7-6
CDR3 length: 16
CDR3 protein: CASSSPGTGVYNEQFF
CDR3 DNA: TGTGCCAGCAGCTCCCCCGGGACAGGAGTCTACAATGAGCAGTTCTTC

clone size: few
J gene: TRBJ1-2
D gene: TRBD1
V gene: TRBV6-1
CDR3 length: 14
CDR3 protein: CASSEDRGYYGYTF
CDR3 DNA: TGTGCCAGCAGTGAGGACAGGGGATACTATGGCTACACCTTC

clone size: many
J gene: TRBJ2-1
D gene: NA
V gene: TRBV13
CDR3 length: 12
CDR3 protein: CASSLGVDEQFF
CDR3 DNA: TGTGCCAGCAGCTTAGGAGTGGATGAGCAGTTCTTC

clone size: many
J gene: TRBJ2-1
D gene: NA
V gene: TRBV5-1
CDR3 length: 13
CDR3 protein: CASSPIVRDEQFF
CDR3 DNA: TGCGCCAGCAGCCCAATTGTGCGGGATGAGCAGTTCTTC

clone size: NA
J gene: TRBJ2-3
D gene: NA
V gene: TRBV7-3
CDR3 length: 16
CDR3 protein: CASSLHGWRDADTQYF
CDR3 DNA: TGTGCCAGCAGCTTACATGGATGGAGGGACGCAGATACGCAGTATTTT

clone size: many
J gene: TRBJ1-3
D gene: NA
V gene: TRBV14
CDR3 length: 15
CDR3 protein: CASSPEEETGNTIYF
CDR3 DNA: TGTGCCAGCAGCCCCGAGGAGGAAACTGGAAACACCATATATTTT

clone size: many
J gene: TRBJ1-6
D gene: TRBD1
V gene: TRBV25-1
CDR3 length: 16
CDR3 protein: CASSALGQGYNSPLHF
CDR3 DNA: TGTGCCAGCAGTGCACTTGGACAGGGCTATAATTCACCCCTCCACTTT

clone size: many
J gene: TRBJ2-1
D gene: NA
V gene: TRBV7-8
CDR3 length: 18
CDR3 protein: CASSLPPRDYRSYNEQFF
CDR3 DNA: TGTGCCAGCAGCTTACCCCCAAGAGACTACCGCTCCTACAATGAGCAGTTCTTC

clone size: NA
J gene: TRBJ2-7
D gene: TRBD1
V gene: TRBV11-2
CDR3 length: 14
CDR3 protein: CASRSRDRGYERYF
CDR3 DNA: TGTGCCAGCAGGTCCCGAGACAGGGGGTACGAGCGGTACTTC

clone size: few
J gene: TRBJ2-1
D gene: TRBD2
V gene: TRBV7-7
CDR3 length: 15
CDR3 protein: CASSLTSGSPNEQFF
CDR3 DNA: TGTGCTAGCAGCCTTACTAGCGGGAGTCCCAATGAGCAGTTCTTC

clone size: many
J gene: TRBJ1-5
D gene: TRBD1
V gene: TRBV7-2
CDR3 length: 16
CDR3 protein: CASSARDRGFNQPQHF
CDR3 DNA: TGTGCCAGCAGCGCGCGGGACAGGGGGTTCAATCAGCCCCAGCATTTT

clone size: many
J gene: TRBJ2-2
D gene: NA
V gene: TRBV18
CDR3 length: 15
CDR3 protein: CASSPYGHNTGELFF
CDR3 DNA: TGTGCCAGCTCACCCTACGGGCACAACACCGGGGAGCTGTTTTTT

clone size: few
J gene: TRBJ1-5
D gene: NA
V gene: TRBV7-2
CDR3 length: 17
CDR3 protein: CASSLYPGSYSNQPQHF
CDR3 DNA: TGTGCCAGCAGCTTGTACCCCGGGTCATATAGCAATCAGCCCCAGCATTTT

clone size: NA
J gene: TRBJ2-3
D gene: NA
V gene: TRBV5-4
CDR3 length: 17
CDR3 protein: CASSQGIGPRSTDTQYF
CDR3 DNA: TGTGCCAGCAGTCAGGGGATCGGACCCAGGAGCACAGATACGCAGTATTTT

clone size: many
J gene: TRBJ2-1
D gene: NA
V gene: TRBV7-8
CDR3 length: 13
CDR3 protein: CASSNNRVNEQFF
CDR3 DNA: TGTGCCAGCAGCAACAACAGGGTTAATGAGCAGTTCTTC

clone size: many
J gene: TRBJ2-7
D gene: NA
V gene: TRBV5-6
CDR3 length: 13
CDR3 protein: CASSLLPTYEQYF
CDR3 DNA: TGTGCCAGCAGCCTCCTTCCTACCTACGAGCAGTACTTC

clone size: many
J gene: TRBJ2-7
D gene: NA
V gene: TRBV12-3/TRBV12-4
CDR3 length: 13
CDR3 protein: CASTSDTTYEQYF
CDR3 DNA: TGTGCCAGCACCTCCGACACTACCTACGAGCAGTACTTC

clone size: few
J gene: TRBJ1-4
D gene: NA
V gene: TRBV9
CDR3 length: 13
CDR3 protein: CASRRGPNEKLFF
CDR3 DNA: TGTGCCAGCCGGAGGGGACCTAATGAAAAACTGTTTTTT

clone size: many
J gene: TRBJ2-7
D gene: TRBD1
V gene: TRBV11-2
CDR3 length: 17
CDR3 protein: CASSFLPERDRGIEQYF
CDR3 DNA: TGTGCCAGCAGCTTCTTACCCGAGAGGGACAGGGGTATCGAGCAGTACTTC

clone size: many
J gene: TRBJ1-1
D gene: NA
V gene: TRBV28
CDR3 length: 15
CDR3 protein: CASSLRVRIDTEAFF
CDR3 DNA: TGTGCCAGCAGTTTGAGGGTTAGGATTGACACTGAAGCTTTCTTT

clone size: many
J gene: TRBJ2-2
D gene: TRBD2
V gene: TRBV24-1
CDR3 length: 15
CDR3 protein: CATSDLREDTGELFF
CDR3 DNA: TGTGCCACCAGTGATTTGCGGGAGGATACCGGGGAGCTGTTTTTT

clone size: NA
J gene: TRBJ2-7
D gene: TRBD1
V gene: TRBV11-2
CDR3 length: 15
CDR3 protein: CASSLDATGGREQYF
CDR3 DNA: TGTGCCAGCAGCTTAGACGCGACAGGGGGCCGGGAGCAGTACTTC

clone size: many
J gene: TRBJ2-4
D gene: NA
V gene: TRBV7-9
CDR3 length: 17
CDR3 protein: CASSFGPGRLAKNIQYF
CDR3 DNA: TGTGCCAGCAGCTTTGGCCCGGGACGGCTAGCCAAAAACATTCAGTACTTC

clone size: many
J gene: TRBJ2-7
D gene: NA
V gene: TRBV10-2
CDR3 length: 13
CDR3 protein: CASSAPLADEQYF
CDR3 DNA: TGCGCCAGCAGTGCCCCTTTGGCGGACGAGCAGTACTTC

clone size: medium-sized
J gene: TRBJ2-1
D gene: NA
V gene: TRBV28
CDR3 length: 15
CDR3 protein: CASSLVGRTHNEQFF
CDR3 DNA: TGTGCCAGCAGTTTGGTCGGGAGAACCCACAATGAGCAGTTCTTC

clone size: many
J gene: TRBJ2-1
D gene: NA
V gene: TRBV5-1
CDR3 length: 17
CDR3 protein: CASNTRVRTRSKLEQFF
CDR3 DNA: TGCGCCAGCAACACCCGTGTCCGGACTCGGTCCAAACTTGAGCAGTTCTTC